These 32 T cell receptor beta chains were all obtained from the same sample, sequenced in a study of shared clonotypes between healthy human individuals. Assay: immunoSEQ multiplex PCR; the TCRdb copy retains only in-frame clones and omits some. Of more than 450,000 clones in the sample, less than 85% are singletons; the top ten hold about an eighth. Material: PBMCs. The receptors come from a middle-aged woman in good health. Some clones in this sample may be carry-over from other donors' samples.

The genes are TRBV29-1 and TRBJ2-5; no reliable D call. CDR3 length equals 10 residues. Germline V CDR1 and CDR2: SQVTM, ANQGSEA. V was cut by 4 bases and J by 5 bases, with 5 bases left in between. The CDR3 nucleotides are TGCAGCGTTGCTATGGAGACCCAGTACTTC. It is translated as CSVAMETQYF.

This sequence joins TRBV4-2 and TRBJ2-1, with TRBD2 matching 7 bases. Losses at the gene ends were 5 bases for V and 4 bases for J; bases not matched to a gene: 8. The CDR3 is 15 residues long. Germline V gene data show CDR1 as LGHNA and CDR2 as YNFKEQ. CDR3 residues: CASSYRDYPYNEQFF. DNA for the CDR3: TGTGCCAGCAGCTACCGGGACTATCCTTACAATGAGCAGTTCTTC.

The chain is built from TRBV9 and TRBJ2-1; weak D call: TRBD2 (6 bases). CDR1 SGDLS and CDR2 YYNGEE come from the germline V gene. The CDR3 covers 15 residues. V gave up 2 bases and J gave up 7 bases, with 16 bases separating them. CDR3 bases: TGTGCCAGCAGCGTGGGGGGTAGATTGGGGAATGAGCAGTTCTTC. Translated, it gives CASSVGGRLGNEQFF.

The chain couples TRBV7-2 to TRBJ1-3; D possibly corresponds to TRBD1 (5 bases). From germline, CDR1 is SGHTA and CDR2 FQGNSA. Trimming stripped 2 bases from V and 3 bases from J, with 8 bases between. The CDR3 is 14 residues long. Here the CDR3 reads CASSLTGSGNTIYF. The CDR3 nucleotides are TGTGCCAGCAGCTTAACAGGCAGTGGAAACACCATATATTTT.

V is TRBV5-1 and J is TRBJ1-3, with TRBD1 matching 7 bases. CDR3 length equals 15 residues. After removal of 0 bases from V and 2 bases from J, the junction contained 2 bases not matched to a gene. Germline values: CDR1 SGHRS, CDR2 YFSETQ. In nucleotides, the CDR3 is TGCGCCAGCAGCTTGGGAGACAGGGCTGGAAACACCATATATTTT. Its translation is CASSLGDRAGNTIYF.

This clone was found once. The chain recombines TRBV6-5 with TRBJ2-2; D call uncertain. V was trimmed by 6 bases and J by 4 bases, leaving 12 bases between them. This CDR3 is built from 14 residues. Germline CDR1 is MNHEY and CDR2 is SVGAGI. As DNA, the CDR3 is TGTGCCAGCAGACCACTGGCGGTCACCGGGGAGCTGTTTTTT. Its translation is CASRPLAVTGELFF.

The J gene is TRBJ2-7, the V gene TRBV10-3; 7 nucleotides agree with TRBD1. Germline V gene sequence: CDR1 ENHRY, CDR2 SYGVKD. The J segment lost 3 bases and the V segment lost 7 bases, leaving 12 bases of the junction unmatched. The CDR3 extends over 15 amino acids. The CDR3 DNA reads TGTGCCATCATGATGAGCCGGGACAGACTCTACGAGCAGTACTTC. Protein sequence: CAIMMSRDRLYEQYF.

The chain uses TRBV5-5 and TRBJ2-7; D may correspond to TRBD1 or TRBD2 (5 bases each). The CDR3 loop spans 16 amino acids. Germline V gene data show CDR1 as SGHKS and CDR2 as YYEKEE (reference sequence). Trimming cost V 0 bases and J 2 bases, with 15 bases left between them. CDR3 sequence (DNA): TGTGCCAGCAGCTTGGGGCCGGGACCGTCGACCTACGAGCAGTACTTC. It codes for CASSLGPGPSTYEQYF.

The gene calls are TRBV7-3 and TRBJ1-5; tentative D call: TRBD1 (5 bases). Germline V CDR1 and CDR2: SGHTA, FQGTGA. V lost 1 base to trimming and J lost 4 bases, with 17 bases between them. This CDR3 has 17 residues. The CDR3 spells CASSLILAIGANQPQHF. As DNA, the CDR3 is TGTGCCAGCAGCTTAATTTTAGCGATAGGGGCGAATCAGCCCCAGCATTTT.

This chain links TRBV7-3 with TRBJ2-2; D may be TRBD1 or TRBD2 (5 bases each). Germline V gives CDR1 SGHTA, CDR2 FQGTGA. The CDR3 contains 13 residues. V was cut by 8 bases and J by 5 bases, with 12 bases left in between. CDR3 sequence reads: CASEGSRTGELFF. The CDR3 DNA sequence: TGTGCCAGCGAGGGGTCCAGGACCGGGGAGCTGTTTTTT. The whole variable domain, filled in from reference TRBV7-3 and TRBJ2-2, reads GAGVSQTPSNKVTEKGKYVELRCDPISGHTALYWYRQSLGQGPEFLIYFQGTGAADDSGLPNDRFFAVRPEGSVSTLKIQRTERGDSAVYLCASEGSRTGELFFGEGSRLTVL.

V usage is TRBV4-1 and J usage is TRBJ2-7; D is perhaps TRBD2 (5 bases). Per the germline V gene, CDR1 is MGHRA and CDR2 is YSYEKL. V lost 4 bases and J lost 3, with 16 bases in between. The CDR3 is made up of 15 amino acids. The CDR3 sequence is CASSLTRVGLYEQYF. In DNA form, the CDR3 reads TGCGCCAGCAGCCTGACCCGGGTCGGACTCTACGAGCAGTACTTC.

The V and J genes are TRBV4-2 and TRBJ2-2; TRBD1 matches 10 bases. With 8 bases clipped from V and 4 bases from J, the junction kept 7 bases outside the gene matches. The CDR3 has 15 amino acids. Germline CDR1 LGHNA, CDR2 YNFKEQ. The CDR3 region is CASLPGQGSTGELFF. The CDR3 nucleotides are TGTGCCAGCCTCCCGGGACAGGGGAGCACCGGGGAGCTGTTTTTT.

This sequence joins TRBV5-1 and TRBJ1-5; D is ambiguous. The V end was cut by 0 bases, the J end by 2 bases, with 9 bases between. The CDR3 loop spans 15 amino acids. Germline V lookup: CDR1 SGHRS, CDR2 YFSETQ. The CDR3 DNA reads TGCGCCAGCAGCTTGGCTCCTTCGGGCAATCAGCCCCAGCATTTT. Its translation: CASSLAPSGNQPQHF. Combining the CDR3 with reference TRBV5-1 and TRBJ1-5 gives the whole variable domain KAGVTQTPRYLIKTRGQQVTLSCSPISGHRSVSWYQQTPGQGLQFLFEYFSETQRNKGNFPGRFSGRQFSNSRSEMNVSTLELGDSALYLCASSLAPSGNQPQHFGDGTRLSIL.

The V gene is TRBV2, the J gene TRBJ1-2; maybe TRBD1 (5 bases). Germline V CDR1 and CDR2: SNHLY, FYNNEI. The CDR3 extends over 14 amino acids. Trimming removed 4 bases at V and 2 bases at J, with 11 bases between. CDR3 amino acids: CASSGSGTNYGYTF. CDR3 DNA sequence: TGTGCCAGCAGTGGATCAGGGACCAACTATGGCTACACCTTC.

This rearrangement joins TRBV7-9 to TRBJ1-6, with D possibly being TRBD1 (6 bases). This CDR3 contains 13 residues. Trimming cost V 6 bases and J 9 bases, with 12 bases left between them. Germline V gives CDR1 SEHNR, CDR2 FQNEAQ (reference sequence). In nucleotides, the CDR3 is TGTGCCAGCAGATCCACAGGGTTTTCACCCCTCCACTTT. It codes for CASRSTGFSPLHF.

Points on this clone: The sample has other DNA sequences that encode this CDR3 too. The chain carries TRBV5-1 and TRBJ2-5; 8 bases map to TRBD2. The V gene's germline CDR1 is SGHRS and CDR2 YFSETQ. Losses at the gene ends were 0 bases for V and 1 base for J; bases not matched to a gene: 2. This CDR3 is built from 15 residues. Here the CDR3 reads CASSLAGTSQETQYF. The DNA for the CDR3 is TGCGCCAGCAGCTTGGCCGGGACTAGCCAAGAGACCCAGTACTTC.

The chain joins TRBV18 to TRBJ2-2; D ambiguous. Germline loops: CDR1 KGHSH, CDR2 LQKENI. The CDR3 extends over 18 amino acids. The ends were cut back, 4 bases at V and 0 bases at J, with 18 bases in the middle. CDR3: CASSRTRLQDSNTGELFF. In DNA, the CDR3 is TGTGCCAGCTCACGTACGAGGTTACAAGACTCGAACACCGGGGAGCTGTTTTTT. Drawing the rest from reference TRBV18 and TRBJ2-2, the complete variable domain is NAGVMQNPRHLVRRRGQEARLRCSPMKGHSHVYWYRQLPEEGLKFMVYLQKENIIDESGMPKERFSAEFPKEGPSILRIQQVVRGDSAAYFCASSRTRLQDSNTGELFFGEGSRLTVL.

The chain couples TRBV4-1 to TRBJ2-5; 7 bases agree with TRBD1. Germline V lookup: CDR1 MGHRA, CDR2 YSYEKL. J lost 5 bases, V lost 0 bases, and 6 bases had no gene match. This CDR3 region has 15 residues. The CDR3 spells CASSQDRTGRETQYF. For the CDR3, the DNA is TGCGCCAGCAGCCAAGACAGGACAGGCAGGGAGACCCAGTACTTC.

The V call is TRBV29-1, the J call TRBJ1-1, with unresolved D. Germline V gives CDR1 SQVTM, CDR2 ANQGSEA. V was clipped by 4 bases and J by 11 bases, with 8 bases between them. The CDR3 has 9 residues. CDR3 in amino acids: CSVAPDAFF. The CDR3 DNA reads TGCAGCGTTGCACCAGACGCTTTCTTT.

The chain joins TRBV20-1 to TRBJ2-1; 7 bases match TRBD2. The J segment lost 12 bases and the V segment lost 1 base, leaving 3 bases of the junction unmatched. Per the germline V gene, CDR1 is DFQATT and CDR2 is SNEGSKA (reference sequence). The CDR3 loop spans 11 amino acids. CDR3 protein: CSARGGSVQFF. The DNA of the CDR3 is TGCAGTGCTAGAGGCGGGAGCGTGCAGTTCTTC.

The chain recombines TRBV19 with TRBJ2-1, with D possibly matching TRBD1 (5 bases). CDR3 length: 14 residues. Germline CDR1 and CDR2: LNHDA and SQIVND (reference sequence). V was cut by 3 bases and J by 5 bases, with 11 bases left in between. CDR3 amino acids: CASSIRVHNNEQFF. The CDR3 region has the DNA TGTGCCAGTAGTATCAGGGTACACAACAATGAGCAGTTCTTC.

In its sample, this clone was seen once. This chain links TRBV6-4 with TRBJ1-2; no clear D gene. V lost 0 bases to trimming and J lost 5 bases, with 7 bases between them. The CDR3 runs to 13 residues. CDR1 and CDR2 (germline): MRHNA, SNTAGT. DNA for the CDR3: TGTGCCAGCAGTGACTCGCCGTGGTATGGCTACACCTTC. The encoded protein is CASSDSPWYGYTF.

V and J are TRBV18 and TRBJ2-7, with a possible D match to TRBD1 (5 bases). Trimming took off 5 bases at V and 7 bases at J, with 9 bases between the two ends. The CDR3 spans 11 residues. Looked up from germline, CDR1 is KGHSH and CDR2 is LQKENI. DNA for the CDR3: TGTGCCAGCTCATCAGACAGAGAGCAGTACTTC. It specifies CASSSDREQYF.

The genes are TRBV15 and TRBJ1-2; perhaps TRBD1 as D (6 bases). Germline values: CDR1 LNHNV, CDR2 YYDKDF (reference sequence). The CDR3 is 15 residues long. Trimming shortened V by 0 bases and J by 6 bases, and 14 bases separated the two germline ends. The CDR3 nucleotides read TGTGCCACCAGCAGAGATTGGTCAGGGGACCATGGCTACACCTTC. Amino acids: CATSRDWSGDHGYTF.

The chain uses TRBV7-8 and TRBJ2-5; possible D gene TRBD2, 6 bases. The DNA matches TRBJ2-7 better at its end, which makes the J call doubtful. From germline, CDR1 is SGHVS and CDR2 FQNEAQ. The CDR3 consists of 15 residues. The chain's CDR3 is CASSPGGVVGYEQYF. DNA of the CDR3: TGTGCCAGCAGCCCAGGCGGGGTAGTTGGCTACGAGCAGTACTTC.

Details on this clone: This sequence may be a read error, since a much larger clone differs from it by one base. V and J are TRBV6-5 and TRBJ2-2; D is uncertain. The CDR3 is made up of 12 amino acids. Germline CDR1 and CDR2: MNHEY and SVGAGI. V lost 4 bases, J lost 0 bases, and 0 bases lay in between. In nucleotides, the CDR3 is TGTGCCAGCAGTTCGAACACCGGGGAGCTGTTTTTT. This codes for CASSSNTGELFF.

The chain employs TRBV7-9 and TRBJ1-2; D is perhaps TRBD1 (5 bases). The germline V gene encodes CDR1 SEHNR and CDR2 FQNEAQ (reference sequence). The length of the CDR3 is 16 residues. Trimming cost V 5 bases and J 6 bases, with 22 bases left between them. Here the CDR3 reads CASSQFTPRQGDGYTF. Written as DNA, the CDR3 is TGTGCCAGCAGCCAATTTACCCCCAGGCAGGGAGATGGCTACACCTTC.

The J gene is TRBJ1-5, the V gene TRBV11-3; D perhaps matches TRBD1 (5 bases). The CDR3 is 16 amino acids. Germline V gene data show CDR1 as SGHNT and CDR2 as YENEEA. V lost 5 bases and J 6 bases, leaving 20 bases between the germline ends. CDR3 region: CASSTGSRALTQPQHF. The DNA of the CDR3 is TGTGCCAGCAGCACCGGGAGCAGGGCGCTTACTCAGCCCCAGCATTTT.

About this clone itself: In the same sample, other DNA sequences code for this CDR3. The chain has TRBV30 and TRBJ2-7, with TRBD2 identical over 8 bases. The ends lost 3 bases at V and 6 bases at J; junction bases unmatched: 10. Germline CDR1 reads GTSNPN; CDR2 reads SVGIG (reference sequence). This CDR3 is 14 amino acids long. The CDR3 sequence is CAWSGSGSGVEQYF. The CDR3 DNA reads TGTGCCTGGAGCGGAAGCGGGAGTGGTGTCGAGCAGTACTTC.

The chain employs TRBV19 and TRBJ2-7, with D possibly TRBD1 on 6 matching bases. Trimming cost V 5 bases and J 0 bases, with 14 bases left between them. In germline, CDR1 is LNHDA, CDR2 SQIVND (reference sequence). This CDR3 comprises 15 residues. CDR3 loop: CASSSLSDSSYEQYF. CDR3 DNA: TGTGCCAGTAGTTCCCTGTCGGACAGCTCCTACGAGCAGTACTTC.

The chain joins TRBV15 to TRBJ2-7; D possibly uses TRBD1 or TRBD2 (5 bases each). The V and J ends lost 4 bases and 6 bases respectively, with 10 bases between them. Germline V gene data show CDR1 as LNHNV and CDR2 as YYDKDF (reference sequence). There are 12 residues in the CDR3. The CDR3 reads CATSTGPREQYF. DNA for the CDR3: TGTGCCACCAGCACGGGGCCACGCGAGCAGTACTTC. The full variable domain, completed using reference TRBV15 and TRBJ2-7, is DAMVIQNPRYQVTQFGKPVTLSCSQTLNHNVMYWYQQKSSQAPKLLFHYYDKDFNNEADTPDNFQSRRPNTSFCFLDIRSPGLGDTAMYLCATSTGPREQYFGPGTRLTVT.

The chain links TRBV11-1 to TRBJ2-7; 7 nucleotides align to TRBD1. The V and J ends lost 2 bases and 6 bases, in that order; junction bases with no gene match: 10. The germline V gene encodes CDR1 SGHAT and CDR2 FQDESV (reference sequence). The CDR3 has 15 amino acids. The CDR3 spells CASSLNRDRWSEQYF. For the CDR3, the DNA is TGTGCCAGCAGCTTAAACCGGGACAGATGGTCCGAGCAGTACTTC.